This record concerns one T cell receptor beta chain sequence. Its target is unknown. This sample stems from a study of cytomegalovirus exposure and HLA in healthy donors. Primers for the PCR totalled 60 Vbeta and 13 Jbeta. Sequenced by immunoSEQ multiplex PCR; TCRdb stores in-frame clones only, minus some. The sample has about 190,000 clones, approximately 80% seen once. Study-level points and caveats: Immune exposure information available was restricted to CMV serostatus. Presence/absence analyses took donor sequencing depth as roughly uniform. Most TCR sequences were rare, but some public TCRs occurred in many donors.

The receptor comes from a boy aged 2-15 years in good health and CMV-seronegative. Sequenced sample: PBMCs.

The DNA of the CDR3 is TGTGCCAGCAGCCAACAGACTAGCGGCGGCTCCTACGAGCAGTACTTC. Protein sequence: CASSQQTSGGSYEQYF. The J gene is TRBJ2-7, the V gene TRBV4-2; 9 bases match TRBD2. CDR1 is LGHNA and CDR2 is YNFKEQ in the germline V gene. V was pared by 2 bases and J by 0 bases, with 5 bases of the junction left unmatched. CDR3 length: 16 amino acids.